This is a list of T cell receptor beta chains from one sample in a study of blood T cell repertoires in COVID-19. Repertoires were generated with immunoSEQ multiplex PCR, while TCRdb's copy carries only in-frame clones and drops some. The sample has 450,000 or so clones, roughly 90% seen once. Sequencing was done on a sample of peripheral blood. The source is a woman aged 40 to 55 with COVID-19, enrolled during active disease. Each CDR3 is given with its conserved first and last residue. Each record gives: J gene, clone size, V gene, D gene, CDR3 DNA, CDR3 protein. D genes are given only for firm matches. Rows give clone size only sometimes, using once, few, many, or a class for an expanded clone.

j_gene: TRBJ1-1
abundance: -
v_gene: TRBV4-3
d_gene: TRBD1
CDR3nt: TGCGCCAGCAGCCGAGCCGGGACAGACACTGAAGCTTTCTTT
CDR3aa: CASSRAGTDTEAFF

j_gene: TRBJ1-5
abundance: -
v_gene: TRBV27
d_gene: -
CDR3nt: TGTGCCAGCAGTTGGCAGGGGAACAATCAGCCCCAGCATTTT
CDR3aa: CASSWQGNNQPQHF

j_gene: TRBJ1-3
abundance: -
v_gene: TRBV4-3
d_gene: -
CDR3nt: TGCGCCAGCAGCCAACTCTTGGGAGGGTCTGGAAACACCATATATTTT
CDR3aa: CASSQLLGGSGNTIYF

j_gene: TRBJ1-1
abundance: -
v_gene: TRBV7-3
d_gene: -
CDR3nt: TGTGCCAGCAGCTTCTCCTCGACGGGGTATACTTTCTTT
CDR3aa: CASSFSSTGYTFF

j_gene: TRBJ2-2
abundance: -
v_gene: TRBV11-2
d_gene: TRBD2
CDR3nt: TGTGCCAGCAGCTTAGGCGGCGGCGGGGGAGGATGGCTGTTTTTT
CDR3aa: CASSLGGGGGGWLFF

j_gene: TRBJ2-1
abundance: few
v_gene: TRBV9
d_gene: TRBD1
CDR3nt: TGTGCCAGCAGCGCCGGGACAGGCTACAATGAGCAGTTCTTC
CDR3aa: CASSAGTGYNEQFF

j_gene: TRBJ2-7
abundance: -
v_gene: TRBV6-5
d_gene: -
CDR3nt: TGTGCCAGCAGACTAGGCGACGAGCAGTACTTC
CDR3aa: CASRLGDEQYF

j_gene: TRBJ1-1
abundance: -
v_gene: TRBV2
d_gene: TRBD1
CDR3nt: TGTGCCAGCACGGGACAGCCGAACACTGAAGCTTTCTTT
CDR3aa: CASTGQPNTEAFF

j_gene: TRBJ2-1
abundance: once
v_gene: TRBV7-2
d_gene: TRBD2
CDR3nt: TGTGCCAGCAGCTTAACTCCGGGACTAGCGCTCTACAATGAGCAGTTCTTC
CDR3aa: CASSLTPGLALYNEQFF

j_gene: TRBJ1-2
abundance: -
v_gene: TRBV6-6
d_gene: -
CDR3nt: TGTGCCAGCAGTCCACGGGGGGATGCCCGCTATGGCTACACCTTC
CDR3aa: CASSPRGDARYGYTF

j_gene: TRBJ1-6
abundance: once
v_gene: TRBV7-2
d_gene: -
CDR3nt: TGTGCCAGCAGCTACAAGACTCAAAATTCACCCCTCCACTTT
CDR3aa: CASSYKTQNSPLHF

j_gene: TRBJ2-7
abundance: -
v_gene: TRBV7-8
d_gene: TRBD2
CDR3nt: TGTGCCAGCCGACCCGGGACTAGCGCGTCCTACGAGCAGTACTTC
CDR3aa: CASRPGTSASYEQYF

j_gene: TRBJ1-1
abundance: -
v_gene: TRBV19
d_gene: TRBD1
CDR3nt: TGTGCCAGTAGTTCGGGACAGGGACTGAACACTGAAGCTTTCTTT
CDR3aa: CASSSGQGLNTEAFF

j_gene: TRBJ1-3
abundance: -
v_gene: TRBV5-4
d_gene: TRBD1
CDR3nt: TGTGCCAGCACCTCAGGGACAGGCGGTGCTGGAAACACCATATATTTT
CDR3aa: CASTSGTGGAGNTIYF

j_gene: TRBJ2-1
abundance: few
v_gene: TRBV19
d_gene: TRBD1
CDR3nt: TGTGCCAGTGCTTCAGGGGGCCTTCGGTGGGAGCAGTTCTTC
CDR3aa: CASASGGLRWEQFF

j_gene: TRBJ1-1
abundance: -
v_gene: TRBV2
d_gene: -
CDR3nt: TGTGCCAGCAGTGAAGCACCCCTGGGGAGCATAGAGACTGAAGCTTTCTTT
CDR3aa: CASSEAPLGSIETEAFF

j_gene: TRBJ2-1
abundance: -
v_gene: TRBV7-3
d_gene: -
CDR3nt: TGTGCCAGCAGCCCCAATCTAGGCGGCAATGAGCAGTTCTTC
CDR3aa: CASSPNLGGNEQFF

j_gene: TRBJ1-4
abundance: -
v_gene: TRBV29-1
d_gene: TRBD1
CDR3nt: TGCAGCGTTGAAGGGACAGGGGGCAAGGAAAAACTGTTTTTT
CDR3aa: CSVEGTGGKEKLFF

j_gene: TRBJ2-7
abundance: -
v_gene: TRBV15
d_gene: TRBD2
CDR3nt: TGTGCCACCAGCAGAGAGGGACTAGCGGGGAGTATATACGAGCAGTACTTC
CDR3aa: CATSREGLAGSIYEQYF

j_gene: TRBJ1-6
abundance: -
v_gene: TRBV25-1
d_gene: -
CDR3nt: TGTGCCAGCAGTGAATATCCAGGTGCACCCCTCCACTTT
CDR3aa: CASSEYPGAPLHF

j_gene: TRBJ2-7
abundance: -
v_gene: TRBV18
d_gene: -
CDR3nt: TGTGCCAGCTCACCACCCGAGAGACAGCGCGAGCAGTACTTC
CDR3aa: CASSPPERQREQYF

j_gene: TRBJ1-5
abundance: -
v_gene: TRBV3-1/TRBV3-2
d_gene: -
CDR3nt: TGTGCCAGCAGCCTGACTGGGGAGAGCAATCAGCCCCAGCATTTT
CDR3aa: CASSLTGESNQPQHF

j_gene: TRBJ2-1
abundance: -
v_gene: TRBV15
d_gene: -
CDR3nt: TGTGCCACCAGCATTTTAGCGACGTACAATGAGCAGTTCTTC
CDR3aa: CATSILATYNEQFF

j_gene: TRBJ1-2
abundance: -
v_gene: TRBV2
d_gene: -
CDR3nt: TGTGCCAGCAGTGAACTCGGTAGTGGCTACACCTTC
CDR3aa: CASSELGSGYTF

j_gene: TRBJ1-2
abundance: -
v_gene: TRBV5-1
d_gene: TRBD1
CDR3nt: TGCGCCAGCAGCTTGGGTTCCGGGACAGGGGTGAGGAACACCTTC
CDR3aa: CASSLGSGTGVRNTF

j_gene: TRBJ1-5
abundance: few
v_gene: TRBV19
d_gene: -
CDR3nt: TGTGCCAGTAGTATGACAGCTAGCAATCAGCCCCAGCATTTT
CDR3aa: CASSMTASNQPQHF

j_gene: TRBJ1-1
abundance: -
v_gene: TRBV10-3
d_gene: -
CDR3nt: TGTGCCATATCCCGAGACGGAGAGAACACTGAAGCTTTCTTT
CDR3aa: CAISRDGENTEAFF

j_gene: TRBJ2-2
abundance: few
v_gene: TRBV5-1
d_gene: -
CDR3nt: TGCGCCAGCAGCTCCTACCTTGACAGCACCGGGGAGCTGTTTTTT
CDR3aa: CASSSYLDSTGELFF

j_gene: TRBJ2-7
abundance: -
v_gene: TRBV9
d_gene: -
CDR3nt: TGTGCCAGCAGCGTTGATCTAGCGTTGAGCTCCTACGAGCAGTACTTC
CDR3aa: CASSVDLALSSYEQYF

j_gene: TRBJ2-7
abundance: -
v_gene: TRBV6-2/TRBV6-3
d_gene: TRBD2
CDR3nt: TGTGCCAGCAGCCCTACCCTAGCGGGAGTCGAGCAGTACTTC
CDR3aa: CASSPTLAGVEQYF

j_gene: TRBJ1-5
abundance: -
v_gene: TRBV4-3
d_gene: -
CDR3nt: TGCGCCAGCAGCCAAGAATGGGGCCGGTCCAGTCTCAATCAGCCCCAGCATTTT
CDR3aa: CASSQEWGRSSLNQPQHF

j_gene: TRBJ2-6
abundance: -
v_gene: TRBV7-9
d_gene: TRBD1
CDR3nt: TGTGCCAGCAGCCTCCGGACAGGGGGCGTTGGGGCCAACGTCCTGACTTTC
CDR3aa: CASSLRTGGVGANVLTF

j_gene: TRBJ2-1
abundance: -
v_gene: TRBV28
d_gene: TRBD2
CDR3nt: TGTGCCAGCAGTAGAAGCGGGATAATCTACAATGAGCAGTTCTTC
CDR3aa: CASSRSGIIYNEQFF

j_gene: TRBJ1-2
abundance: -
v_gene: TRBV5-4
d_gene: -
CDR3nt: TGTGCCAGCAGCTTGACAGGAAAAGGTGGCTACACCTTC
CDR3aa: CASSLTGKGGYTF

j_gene: TRBJ1-5
abundance: -
v_gene: TRBV19
d_gene: TRBD1
CDR3nt: TGTGCCAGTAGAGACAGGGTCAATCAGCCCCAGCATTTT
CDR3aa: CASRDRVNQPQHF

j_gene: TRBJ1-1
abundance: once
v_gene: TRBV5-1
d_gene: TRBD1
CDR3nt: TGCGCCAGCAGCCATCAAACCGGGACAGGGGGATGGACTGAAGCTTTCTTT
CDR3aa: CASSHQTGTGGWTEAFF